A single sample is the source of the 7 T cell receptor beta chains below, sequenced in a study of blood T cells in healthy people across ages. Then a second PCR, running about 6 to 12 cycles, was carried out with a sample-barcoded 5' primer and a J-beta primer mix. TCRdb reprocessed the 5' RACE reads via MiXCR and lists one record per CDR3 protein. Of 650,000 or so distinct CDR3 sequences detected, under 65% appear once; the ten largest clones hold roughly 13%. Sequencing input: blood. These TCRs come from a woman over 75 in good health.

This clonotype has a handful of counts. The chain uses TRBV28 and TRBJ2-1; 9 bases are shared with TRBD2. This CDR3 has 20 residues. The V gene's germline CDR1 is MDHEN and CDR2 SYDVKM. With 2 bases clipped from V and 7 bases from J, the junction kept 21 bases outside the gene matches. The CDR3 coding sequence is TGTGCCAGCAGTTTAAGAGGCCCCGTAGCGGGAGATGTGATTATGAATGAGCAGTTCTTC. It translates to CASSLRGPVAGDVIMNEQFF.

The chain combines TRBV20-1 with TRBJ2-3; 8 nucleotides align to TRBD1. The trim removed 4 bases at V and 6 bases at J, leaving 6 bases unmatched. The CDR3 extends over 13 amino acids. CDR1 DFQATT and CDR2 SNEGSKA come from the germline V gene (reference sequence). This chain's CDR3 is CSAKRAGGDTQYF. The CDR3 DNA is TGCAGTGCTAAGCGGGCAGGGGGCGATACGCAGTATTTT.

This clonotype was counted between two and nine times. The chain couples TRBV7-2 to TRBJ2-2; 8 positions match TRBD1. This CDR3 comprises 16 residues. Germline CDR1 SGHTA, CDR2 FQGNSA. The ends lost 2 bases at V and 6 bases at J; junction bases unmatched: 8. The chain's CDR3 is CASSLQTGALAGELFF. The CDR3 region has the DNA TGTGCCAGCAGCTTACAGACAGGGGCCCTTGCCGGGGAGCTGTTTTTT.

At least ten counts were recorded for this clonotype. The rearrangement uses TRBV2 and TRBJ2-7; D remains unclear. The germline gives CDR1 SNHLY, CDR2 FYNNEI. V was trimmed by 9 bases and J by 5 bases, leaving 8 bases between them. This CDR3 region has 10 residues. Here the CDR3 DNA reads TGTGCCAGTCCCCCCCACGAGCAGTACTTC. Amino acids: CASPPHEQYF.

The rearrangement links TRBV24-1 to TRBJ1-2, with 8 bases lining up with TRBD1. This CDR3 has 14 amino acids. Germline trimming cut 3 bases from V and 6 bases from J; bases unmatched to any gene: 5. Germline CDR1 is KGHDR and CDR2 is SFDVKD. The CDR3 here is CATSDGQGANGYTF. CDR3 DNA: TGTGCCACCAGTGATGGTCAGGGGGCGAATGGCTACACCTTC.

This clonotype was picked up one time. A much larger clone is a single base away; this may be a read error. V gene TRBV5-1 combines with J gene TRBJ2-1; D is possibly TRBD2 (6 bases). Germline values: CDR1 SGHRS, CDR2 YFSETQ. CDR3 size: 17 residues. V dropped 2 bases and J dropped 3 bases, with 18 bases sitting between them. The CDR3, as DNA: TGCGCCAGCAGCTTTTTTCCACTTAGCGGAGACTACAATGAGCAGTTCTTC. Its protein product is CASSFFPLSGDYNEQFF.

CDR3: CASGRDSFPDTQYF. As DNA, the CDR3 is TGCGCCAGCGGGCGGGACTCTTTCCCAGATACGCAGTATTTT. The chain couples TRBV5-1 to TRBJ2-3; tentatively, D is TRBD2 (6 bases). The CDR3 spans 14 residues. Trimming removed 7 bases at V and 4 bases at J, with 16 bases between. Germline loops: CDR1 SGHRS, CDR2 YFSETQ.